The T cell receptor (beta chain) under discussion was sequenced for a study of CD8 T cells in Susac syndrome. V trimming: 4 bases; J trimming: 3 bases; junction bases outside the gene matches: 11. CDR1 is SGHDN, CDR2 FVKESK, per germline. The CDR3 sequence is 16 residues long. When the RNA was reverse transcribed, random hexamers were used with an input of roughly 0.5 to 1 ug. The authors amplified TCR beta CDR3 across 54 Vbeta and 13 Jbeta using immunoSEQ multiplex PCR. MiXCR, applied by TCRdb to the immunoSEQ multiplex PCR reads, yields one record per CDR3 protein. The table includes about 90,000 distinct CDR3 sequences, 85% to 95% detected once. Sequencing targeted TCR beta in T cells from blood (CD8+ and CD4+). Negative isolation yielded CD4+ and CD8+ T cells, and FACS enriched TEMRA cells. This clonotype has only one observation.

The specimen sequenced was CD8+ T cells from PBMCs. The chain uses TRBV14 and TRBJ2-7; 8 nucleotides align to TRBD1. The receptor was isolated from a human donor in good health. CDR3 DNA: TGTGCCAGCAGCCGTGGGAGCCAGGGGGCCAACTACGAGCAGTACTTC. Residues: CASSRGSQGANYEQYF.